This TCR beta chain appears in the sequencing data of a study of beta chain features in type 1 diabetes. The study's findings and limits: Shorter TCRB CDR3s, moderately but significantly so, marked every one of the four CD4+ subsets in Type 1 diabetes patients.

A note on this clone: The antigen remains undetermined. Other nucleotide sequences in the sample specify the same CDR3.

The entirety of the isolated RNA underwent reverse transcription, so expressed TCRB transcripts were sequenced. Sequencing used immunoSEQ multiplex PCR; TCRdb keeps in-frame clones, though not all of them. This table has under 400,000 clones, around 13% appearing once. Trimming pared 6 bases from V and 1 base from J, leaving 9 bases between. Germline V gene sequence: CDR1 SGHNT, CDR2 YENEEA. The CDR3 has 13 residues. The chain links TRBV11-3 to TRBJ1-1; perhaps TRBD1 as D (5 bases). This clonotype was sampled from a woman under 30 with type 1 diabetes. Sequencing used naive CD4+ T cells from blood. In DNA form, the CDR3 reads TGTGCCAGCAGTTCTACAGGGAACACTGAAGCTTTCTTT. Protein: CASSSTGNTEAFF.